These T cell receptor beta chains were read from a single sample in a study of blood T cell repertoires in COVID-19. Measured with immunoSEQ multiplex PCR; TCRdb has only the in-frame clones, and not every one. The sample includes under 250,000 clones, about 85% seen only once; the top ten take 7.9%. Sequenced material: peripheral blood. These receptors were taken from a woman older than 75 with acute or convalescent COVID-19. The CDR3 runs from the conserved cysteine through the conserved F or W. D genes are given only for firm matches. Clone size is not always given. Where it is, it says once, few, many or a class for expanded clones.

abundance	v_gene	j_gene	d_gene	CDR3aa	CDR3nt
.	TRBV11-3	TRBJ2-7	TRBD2	CASSPEGLAGEQYF	TGTGCCAGCAGCCCCGAGGGACTAGCTGGCGAGCAGTACTTC
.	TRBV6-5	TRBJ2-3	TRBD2	CASRVTSTTDTQYF	TGTGCCAGCAGGGTGACTAGCACCACAGATACGCAGTATTTT
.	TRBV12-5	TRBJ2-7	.	CASGFGREAHEQYF	TGTGCTAGTGGTTTCGGCAGGGAGGCCCACGAGCAGTACTTC
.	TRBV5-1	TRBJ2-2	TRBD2	CASSLSGGANTGELFF	TGCGCCAGCAGCTTGAGCGGGGGCGCGAACACCGGGGAGCTGTTTTTT
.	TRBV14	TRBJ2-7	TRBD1	CASRQSGTGYAEQYF	TGTGCCAGCAGACAAAGCGGGACAGGGTACGCCGAGCAGTACTTC
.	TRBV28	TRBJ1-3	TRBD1	CASSLFGQGSGNTIYF	TGTGCCAGCAGTTTATTCGGACAGGGCTCTGGAAACACCATATATTTT
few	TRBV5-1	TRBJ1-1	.	CASSGAGGDTEAFF	TGCGCCAGCAGCGGCGCGGGCGGTGACACTGAAGCTTTCTTT
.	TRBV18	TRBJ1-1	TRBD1	CASSLSGTGAEAFF	TGTGCCAGCTCACTCTCCGGGACAGGGGCCGAAGCTTTCTTT
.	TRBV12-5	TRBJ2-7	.	CASQEEGSAREYEQYF	TGTGCTTCTCAGGAGGAGGGGTCAGCACGGGAATATGAGCAGTACTTC
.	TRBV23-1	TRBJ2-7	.	CASSQIPHGGNEQYF	TGCGCCAGCAGTCAAATCCCTCACGGCGGGAACGAGCAGTACTTC
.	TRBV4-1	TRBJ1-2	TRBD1	CASSPDINRGGYTF	TGCGCCAGCAGCCCAGACATAAACAGGGGTGGCTACACCTTC
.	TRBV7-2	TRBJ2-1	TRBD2	CASSLVWTSGSVNEQFF	TGTGCCAGCAGCTTAGTTTGGACTAGCGGGAGTGTGAATGAGCAGTTCTTC
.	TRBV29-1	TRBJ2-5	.	CSVSESQETQYF	TGCAGCGTTTCCGAGAGCCAAGAGACCCAGTACTTC
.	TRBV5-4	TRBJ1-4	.	CASSSGTSEEKLFF	TGTGCCAGCAGTTCCGGGACTAGTGAGGAAAAACTGTTTTTT
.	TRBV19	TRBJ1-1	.	CASSDRMNTEAFF	TGTGCCAGTAGCGACAGAATGAACACTGAAGCTTTCTTT
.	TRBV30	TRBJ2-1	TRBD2	CAWSVGISGRLNEQFF	TGTGCCTGGAGTGTAGGCATTAGCGGGAGATTAAATGAGCAGTTCTTC
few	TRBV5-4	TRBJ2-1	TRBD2	CASSWGTGAGGLNEQFF	TGTGCCAGCAGCTGGGGTACGGGAGCGGGAGGACTCAATGAGCAGTTCTTC
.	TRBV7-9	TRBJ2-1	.	CASSLYSGGHNEQFF	TGTGCCAGCAGCCTTTACTCAGGCGGGCACAATGAGCAGTTCTTC
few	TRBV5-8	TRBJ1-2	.	CASSPPLNNYGYTF	TGTGCCAGCAGCCCACCCCTAAATAACTATGGCTACACCTTC
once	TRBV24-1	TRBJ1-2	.	CATSASGLHYGYTF	TGTGCCACCAGTGCCTCAGGACTACACTATGGCTACACCTTC
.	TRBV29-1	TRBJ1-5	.	CSVEGQGNQPQHF	TGCAGCGTTGAAGGTCAGGGGAATCAGCCCCAGCATTTT
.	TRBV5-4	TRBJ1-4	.	CASSQTGVVEKLFF	TGTGCCAGCAGCCAAACCGGGGTGGTTGAAAAACTGTTTTTT
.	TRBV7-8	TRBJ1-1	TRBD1	CASSLAGQDTEAFF	TGTGCCAGCAGCTTAGCGGGACAGGACACTGAAGCTTTCTTT
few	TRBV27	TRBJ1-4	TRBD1	CASSLSTGTNEKLFF	TGTGCCAGCAGTTTATCGACAGGGACTAATGAAAAACTGTTTTTT
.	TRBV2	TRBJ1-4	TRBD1	CASIRDRDEKLFF	TGTGCCAGCATAAGGGACAGGGATGAAAAACTGTTTTTT
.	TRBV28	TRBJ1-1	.	CASSWGVMNTEAFF	TGTGCCAGCAGTTGGGGGGTTATGAACACTGAAGCTTTCTTT
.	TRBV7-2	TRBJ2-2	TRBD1	CASSSQGATGELFF	TGTGCCAGCAGCTCACAGGGGGCGACCGGGGAGCTGTTTTTT
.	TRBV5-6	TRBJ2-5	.	CASSSSGAQETQYF	TGTGCCAGCAGCTCCTCAGGGGCTCAAGAGACCCAGTACTTC
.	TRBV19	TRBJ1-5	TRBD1	CASSAGTGNQPQHF	TGTGCCAGTAGTGCCGGGACAGGTAATCAGCCCCAGCATTTT
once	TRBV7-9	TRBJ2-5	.	CASSKDSGAETQYF	TGTGCCAGCAGCAAGGACTCAGGCGCGGAGACCCAGTACTTC
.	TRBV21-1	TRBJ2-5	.	CASSKDSQETQYF	TGTGCCAGCAGCAAAGACTCTCAAGAGACCCAGTACTTC
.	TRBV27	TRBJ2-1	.	CASSPTRHLDEQFF	TGTGCCAGCAGTCCCACCCGACATCTCGATGAGCAGTTCTTC
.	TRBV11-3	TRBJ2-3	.	CASSRAGDTQYF	TGTGCCAGCAGCCGAGCCGGGGATACGCAGTATTTT
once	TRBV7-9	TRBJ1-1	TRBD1	CASSLGTGGASGTEAFF	TGTGCCAGCAGCTTAGGGACAGGAGGGGCCTCAGGGACTGAAGCTTTCTTT
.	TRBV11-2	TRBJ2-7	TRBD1	CASSLAPGGSYEQYF	TGTGCCAGCAGCTTAGCCCCAGGGGGTTCCTACGAGCAGTACTTC
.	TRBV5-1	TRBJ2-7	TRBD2	CASKTSGSNEQYF	TGCGCCAGCAAGACTAGCGGGAGTAACGAGCAGTACTTC
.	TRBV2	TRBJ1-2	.	CASSLVEVGYTF	TGTGCCAGCAGTCTAGTGGAGGTTGGCTACACCTTC
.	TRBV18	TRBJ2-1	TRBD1	CASSQAGTGNYNEQFF	TGTGCCAGCTCTCAAGCCGGGACAGGGAACTACAATGAGCAGTTCTTC
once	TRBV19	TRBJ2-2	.	CASTAGARTGELFF	TGTGCCAGTACAGCAGGGGCGCGTACCGGGGAGCTGTTTTTT
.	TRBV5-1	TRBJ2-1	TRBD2	CASSSGLAGDSYNEQFF	TGCGCCAGCAGCTCTGGACTAGCGGGAGACTCCTACAATGAGCAGTTCTTC
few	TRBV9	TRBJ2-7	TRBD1	CASSVGLTGTGDYEQYF	TGTGCCAGCAGCGTAGGCCTGACCGGGACAGGGGACTACGAGCAGTACTTC
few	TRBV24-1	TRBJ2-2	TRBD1	CATSETGRTGELFF	TGTGCCACCAGTGAGACAGGGAGAACCGGGGAGCTGTTTTTT
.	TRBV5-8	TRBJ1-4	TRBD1	CASRQTTGPEKLFF	TGTGCCAGCCGCCAGACGACAGGGCCTGAAAAACTGTTTTTT
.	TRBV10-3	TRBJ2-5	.	CAISNRGIPEETQYF	TGTGCCATCTCCAATAGGGGGATTCCTGAAGAGACCCAGTACTTC
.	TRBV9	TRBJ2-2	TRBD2	CASSPRGLAGVGGDTGELFF	TGTGCCAGCAGCCCGCGGGGACTAGCGGGAGTTGGGGGTGACACCGGGGAGCTGTTTTTT
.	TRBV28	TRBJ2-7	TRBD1	CASRVRDRGVYEQYF	TGTGCCAGCAGAGTCCGGGACAGGGGTGTGTACGAGCAGTACTTC
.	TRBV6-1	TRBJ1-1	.	CASSEDVGAGTEAFF	TGTGCCAGCAGTGAAGATGTGGGGGCAGGTACTGAAGCTTTCTTT
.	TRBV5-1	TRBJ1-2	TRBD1	CASSPVGQAGYGYTF	TGCGCCAGCAGCCCCGTCGGACAGGCGGGATATGGCTACACCTTC
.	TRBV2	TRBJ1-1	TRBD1	CASSEGQTGGTEAFF	TGTGCCAGCAGTGAGGGCCAGACAGGGGGGACTGAAGCTTTCTTT
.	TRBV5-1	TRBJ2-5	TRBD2	CASSPWGGVQETQYF	TGCGCCAGCAGCCCGTGGGGGGGGGTCCAAGAGACCCAGTACTTC
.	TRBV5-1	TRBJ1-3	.	CASSLAGDGNTIYF	TGCGCCAGCAGCTTGGCAGGCGACGGTAACACCATATATTTT
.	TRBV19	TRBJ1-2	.	CASSTAGARDYGYTF	TGTGCCAGTAGTACGGCGGGGGCCAGGGACTATGGCTACACCTTC
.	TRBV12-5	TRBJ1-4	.	CASASGSWEKLFF	TGTGCTAGTGCCTCGGGGTCTTGGGAAAAACTGTTTTTT
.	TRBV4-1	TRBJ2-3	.	CASSPRGFPTDTQYF	TGCGCCAGCAGCCCAAGAGGATTCCCCACAGATACGCAGTATTTT
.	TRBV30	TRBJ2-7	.	CAWTRGSGQPLSYEQYF	TGTGCCTGGACAAGGGGGTCCGGACAGCCGCTGTCCTACGAGCAGTACTTC
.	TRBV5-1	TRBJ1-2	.	CASSLEARLSGYTF	TGCGCCAGCAGCTTGGAGGCCAGGTTATCGGGCTACACCTTC
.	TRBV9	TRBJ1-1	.	CASSVDPGGTEAFF	TGTGCCAGCAGCGTAGATCCGGGAGGCACTGAAGCTTTCTTT
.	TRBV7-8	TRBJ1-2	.	CASSSLAPQGVYTF	TGTGCCAGCAGCTCTTTAGCCCCACAGGGAGTCTACACCTTC
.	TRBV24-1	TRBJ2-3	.	CATSDSTAGDITDTQYF	TGTGCCACCAGTGATTCCACTGCGGGGGACATCACAGATACGCAGTATTTT
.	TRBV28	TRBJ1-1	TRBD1	CASSLNSQGAGAFF	TGTGCCAGCAGTCTAAACTCTCAGGGGGCTGGGGCTTTCTTT